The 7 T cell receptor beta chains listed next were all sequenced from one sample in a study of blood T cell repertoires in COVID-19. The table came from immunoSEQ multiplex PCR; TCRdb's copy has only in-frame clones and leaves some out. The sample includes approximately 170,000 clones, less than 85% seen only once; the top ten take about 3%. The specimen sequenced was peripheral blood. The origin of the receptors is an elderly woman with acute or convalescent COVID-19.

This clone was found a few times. In DNA, the CDR3 is TGTGCCAGCAGTACGGGGGGGAATAGCAATCAGCCCCAGCATTTT. Translation: CASSTGGNSNQPQHF. This chain links TRBV28 with TRBJ1-5, with D tentatively TRBD1 (5 bases). Per the germline V gene, CDR1 is MDHEN and CDR2 is SYDVKM. The CDR3 sequence is 15 residues long. V was cut by 5 bases and J by 0 bases, with 11 bases left in between.

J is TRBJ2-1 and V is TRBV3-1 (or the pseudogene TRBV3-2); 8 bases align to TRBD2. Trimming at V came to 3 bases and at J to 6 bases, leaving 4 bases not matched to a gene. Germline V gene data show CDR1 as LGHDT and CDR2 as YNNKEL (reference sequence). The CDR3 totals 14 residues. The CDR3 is CASSQGREVNEQFF. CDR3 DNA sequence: TGTGCCAGCAGCCAGGGGCGGGAGGTCAATGAGCAGTTCTTC.

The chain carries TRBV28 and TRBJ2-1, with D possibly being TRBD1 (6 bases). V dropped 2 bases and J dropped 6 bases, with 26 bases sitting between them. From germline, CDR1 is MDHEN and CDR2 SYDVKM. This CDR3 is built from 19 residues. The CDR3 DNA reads TGTGCCAGCAGTTTAGGGGGTTCAGGGGTATCCCTCTTTGGCAATGAGCAGTTCTTC. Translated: CASSLGGSGVSLFGNEQFF.

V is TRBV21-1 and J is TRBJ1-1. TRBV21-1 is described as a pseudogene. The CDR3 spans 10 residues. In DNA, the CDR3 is TGTGCCAGCTGGCGGGCTGAAGCTTTCTTT. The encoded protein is CASWRAEAFF.

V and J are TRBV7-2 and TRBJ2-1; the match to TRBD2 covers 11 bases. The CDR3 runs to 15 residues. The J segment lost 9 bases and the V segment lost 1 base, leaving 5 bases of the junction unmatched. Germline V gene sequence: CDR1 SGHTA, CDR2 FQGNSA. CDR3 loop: CASSLGLAGGLEQFF. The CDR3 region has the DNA TGTGCCAGCAGCTTAGGCCTAGCGGGAGGACTTGAGCAGTTCTTC.

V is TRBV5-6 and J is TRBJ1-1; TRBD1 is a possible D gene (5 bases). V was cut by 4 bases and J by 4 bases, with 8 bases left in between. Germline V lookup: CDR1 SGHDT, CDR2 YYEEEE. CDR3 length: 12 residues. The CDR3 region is CASSPDSTEAFF. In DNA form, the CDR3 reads TGTGCCAGCAGCCCCGACAGCACTGAAGCTTTCTTT. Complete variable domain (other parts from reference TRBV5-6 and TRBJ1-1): DAGVTQSPTHLIKTRGQQVTLRCSPKSGHDTVSWYQQALGQGPQFIFQYYEEEERQRGNFPDRFSGHQFPNYSSELNVNALLLGDSALYLCASSPDSTEAFFGQGTRLTVV.

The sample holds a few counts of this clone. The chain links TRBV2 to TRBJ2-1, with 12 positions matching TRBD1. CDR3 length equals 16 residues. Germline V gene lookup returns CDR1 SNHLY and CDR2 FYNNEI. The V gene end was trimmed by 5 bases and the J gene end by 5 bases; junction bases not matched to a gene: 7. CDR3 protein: CASSSRDRGPHNEQFF. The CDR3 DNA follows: TGTGCCAGCAGTTCCCGGGACAGGGGGCCCCACAATGAGCAGTTCTTC.